These T cell receptor beta chains were read from a single sample in a study of shared clonotypes between healthy human individuals. This table comes from immunoSEQ multiplex PCR, and its TCRdb copy is limited to in-frame clones, with some not included. The sample lists some 380,000 clones, just over 95% occurring once. Input material: memory CD8+ T cells sorted from blood. These receptors came from a man under 40 in good health. CDR3s include the opening cysteine and the closing phenylalanine or tryptophan. Each record gives: CDR3 length, D gene, V gene, J gene, clone size, CDR3 DNA, CDR3 protein. The D gene is left open where the match is weak. Where a row states a size, it is once, few, many or the class of an expanded clone; other rows omit it.

14	NA	TRBV11-2	TRBJ2-7	NA	TGTGCCAGCAGGCAACCCCCTTACAAGTCCGAGCAGTACTTC	CASRQPPYKSEQYF
19	TRBD2	TRBV28	TRBJ2-1	NA	TGTGCCAGCAGTTTATCGGGACTAGCGGGAGGAGGGGCCTACAATGAGCAGTTCTTC	CASSLSGLAGGGAYNEQFF
17	NA	TRBV6-4	TRBJ1-2	NA	TGTGCCAGCAGTGACTCGAGTCTGGGAGGGGCAGGCTATGGCTACACCTTC	CASSDSSLGGAGYGYTF
19	NA	TRBV21-1	TRBJ2-5	NA	TGTGCCAGCAGCAAAGGGCCCCCCCGGACTAGCGGTCTCTTAGGGACCCAGTACTTC	CASSKGPPRTSGLLGTQYF
14	NA	TRBV18	TRBJ1-2	NA	TGTGCCAGCTCACCATTCAGGGGCGACTATGGCTACACCTTC	CASSPFRGDYGYTF
16	TRBD2	TRBV10-3	TRBJ2-1	NA	TGTGCCATCAGCGGACTAGCGGGAAGATGCTACAATGAGCAGTTCTTC	CAISGLAGRCYNEQFF
15	NA	TRBV4-1	TRBJ2-6	NA	TGCGCCAGCAGCCAAGTGGCCTCTGGGGCCAACGTCCTGACTTTC	CASSQVASGANVLTF
12	NA	TRBV28	TRBJ2-3	NA	TGTGCCAGCAGTTTGAGAACAGATACGCAGTATTTT	CASSLRTDTQYF
15	NA	TRBV9	TRBJ2-3	once	TGTGCCAGCAGCGTATCCGGGAATGGGGGAGATACGCAGTATTTT	CASSVSGNGGDTQYF
14	NA	TRBV7-2	TRBJ2-1	NA	TGTGCCAGCAGCCGGGACTTCAATTACAATGAGCAGTTCTTC	CASSRDFNYNEQFF
16	TRBD2	TRBV27	TRBJ2-7	once	TGTGCCAGCAGTTCACCTAGCGGGAGTATGACCTACGAGCAGTACTTC	CASSSPSGSMTYEQYF
13	NA	TRBV18	TRBJ1-1	NA	TGTGCCAGCTCACCACCGGCGGTCACTGAAGCTTTCTTT	CASSPPAVTEAFF
17	NA	TRBV7-3	TRBJ2-3	once	TGTGCCAGCAGCCCAACTAGTTTGCGGGACGTCACAGATACGCAGTATTTT	CASSPTSLRDVTDTQYF
15	NA	TRBV10-3	TRBJ2-3	NA	TGTGCCATCAGTGAGTCGGGACCCCACACAGATACGCAGTATTTT	CAISESGPHTDTQYF
15	TRBD2	TRBV10-3	TRBJ2-5	NA	TGTGCCATCAGTGATCTAGCGGGAGGCGGAGAGACCCAGTACTTC	CAISDLAGGGETQYF
12	NA	TRBV18	TRBJ1-4	NA	TGTGCCAGCTCACCATTGGGACGAAAACTGTTTTTT	CASSPLGRKLFF
13	NA	TRBV19	TRBJ2-5	once	TGTGCCAGTAGTGTCGGGCGGTGGGAGACCCAGTACTTC	CASSVGRWETQYF
14	NA	TRBV6-5	TRBJ1-2	NA	TGTGCCAGCAGTTACTCTCCAGGGCAATCCGGCTACACCTTC	CASSYSPGQSGYTF
15	NA	TRBV12-1	TRBJ2-7	NA	TGTGCCAGCAGCTTGACAGTGACAGGGACGTACGAGCAGTACTTC	CASSLTVTGTYEQYF
14	NA	TRBV14	TRBJ1-3	NA	TGTGCCAGCAGCCCGCCGGGGCGCGGAAACACCATATATTTT	CASSPPGRGNTIYF
15	TRBD2	TRBV28	TRBJ2-7	NA	TGTGCCAGCAGTCCTAGCGGGACCATAACCTACGAGCAGTACTTC	CASSPSGTITYEQYF
16	TRBD1	TRBV10-3	TRBJ2-1	NA	TGTGCCATCGCCGGGACAGGACTTGGCTCCTACAATGAGCAGTTCTTC	CAIAGTGLGSYNEQFF
13	NA	TRBV29-1	TRBJ1-2	NA	TGCAGCGTTGGAAAGACAGACCTCTATGGCTACACCTTC	CSVGKTDLYGYTF
11	NA	TRBV20-1	TRBJ1-1	NA	TGCAGTGCCACTAAGGTCGCTGAAGCTTTCTTT	CSATKVAEAFF
14	NA	TRBV19	TRBJ2-3	NA	TGTGCCAGTAGTAGGGGAGGCGCGGTAGATACGCAGTATTTT	CASSRGGAVDTQYF
15	NA	TRBV5-4	TRBJ1-2	NA	TGTGCCAGCAGCCCGGCGCGGGGGGCCCCCTATGGCTACACCTTC	CASSPARGAPYGYTF
13	NA	TRBV27	TRBJ1-5	NA	TGTGCCAGCAGTTCCAGGGAAAGTCAGCCCCAGCATTTT	CASSSRESQPQHF
17	TRBD1	TRBV2	TRBJ1-6	NA	TGTGCCAGCCTAAAATCCCCGGGACAGGGTATCAGTTCACCCCTCCACTTT	CASLKSPGQGISSPLHF
13	NA	TRBV10-3	TRBJ2-3	NA	TGTGCCATCAGCCTCCCCAACAGGGATACGCAGTATTTT	CAISLPNRDTQYF
13	TRBD1	TRBV30	TRBJ2-7	NA	TGTGCCTGGCAGACCGGGACAGGGACCGAGCAGTACTTC	CAWQTGTGTEQYF
11	NA	TRBV30	TRBJ2-5	NA	TGTGCCTGGAGTGACCCAGAGACCCAGTACTTC	CAWSDPETQYF
16	TRBD2	TRBV12-5	TRBJ2-7	NA	TGTGCTAGTGGTCCGATTAAGCGGGAGGACTCCTACGAGCAGTACTTC	CASGPIKREDSYEQYF
17	NA	TRBV7-7	TRBJ2-2	NA	TGTGCTAGCAGCTTCGTCCCGTGGAGACAGAAGGTCGGGGAGCTGTTTTTT	CASSFVPWRQKVGELFF
15	TRBD2	TRBV2	TRBJ2-2	NA	TGTGCCAGCAGTGTAACTAGCGCCTCCACCGGGGAGCTGTTTTTT	CASSVTSASTGELFF
13	NA	TRBV18	TRBJ2-7	NA	TGTGCCAGCTCATCCACAGGCTCCTACGAGCAGTACTTC	CASSSTGSYEQYF
13	NA	TRBV6-5	TRBJ2-3	NA	TGTGCCAGCAGTTACGTCCCAGTTGGTACGCAGTATTTT	CASSYVPVGTQYF
13	NA	TRBV10-2	TRBJ2-7	NA	TGCGCCAGCAGTGAAGGGGACTCCTACGAGCAGTACTTC	CASSEGDSYEQYF
15	NA	TRBV4-2	TRBJ2-1	NA	TGTGCCAGCAGCCAAGAGCCCAGCTCCTACAATGAGCAGTTCTTC	CASSQEPSSYNEQFF
17	TRBD1	TRBV6-1	TRBJ2-7	NA	TGTGCCAGCAGTGAAGCCCCTATGGGACAGAACTCCTACGAGCAGTACTTC	CASSEAPMGQNSYEQYF
12	TRBD1	TRBV7-9	TRBJ2-1	NA	TGTGCCATCAGACAGGGCTCCGGTGAGCAGTTCTTC	CAIRQGSGEQFF
13	NA	TRBV28	TRBJ1-1	NA	TGTGCCAGCAGTCCCTATTCGTACACTGAAGCTTTCTTT	CASSPYSYTEAFF
12	NA	TRBV4-1	TRBJ2-3	NA	TGCGCCAGCAGCCAACCCACAGATACGCAGTATTTT	CASSQPTDTQYF
16	TRBD1	TRBV5-1	TRBJ2-5	NA	TGCGCCAGCAGCTTGGAAAACCTAGGACAGGGCGAGACCCAGTACTTC	CASSLENLGQGETQYF
13	NA	TRBV6-1	TRBJ1-5	NA	TGTGCCAGCCTTGGGGTCCACAATCAGCCCCAGCATTTT	CASLGVHNQPQHF
15	NA	TRBV27	TRBJ2-1	NA	TGTGCCAGCAGTCATTATGGGTTTTCCCCCAATGAGCAGTTCTTC	CASSHYGFSPNEQFF
19	TRBD1	TRBV5-1	TRBJ1-1	NA	TGCGCCAGCAGGAGGCATGAGACAGGGGCCCCTGATATGAACACTGAAGCTTTCTTT	CASRRHETGAPDMNTEAFF
16	NA	TRBV11-3	TRBJ2-3	NA	TGTGCCAGCAGCTTAGGGAGCGGGACAGGCACAGATACGCAGTATTTT	CASSLGSGTGTDTQYF
14	NA	TRBV28	TRBJ1-5	NA	TGTGCCAGCAGTTTAGGACAGCCCAATCAGCCCCAGCATTTT	CASSLGQPNQPQHF
13	TRBD1	TRBV19	TRBJ2-7	NA	TGTGCCAGTAGTAACACAGGGGGCTACGAGCAGTACTTC	CASSNTGGYEQYF
16	TRBD2	TRBV2	TRBJ2-7	NA	TGTGCCAGCACACGGACTAGCGGGAGTAGGGGCTACGAGCAGTACTTC	CASTRTSGSRGYEQYF
12	NA	TRBV9	TRBJ2-7	once	TGTGCCAGCAGCAGGGGTTTCGACGAGCAGTACTTC	CASSRGFDEQYF
12	NA	TRBV9	TRBJ2-2	NA	TGTGCCAGCAGCAGGAACACCGGGGAGCTGTTTTTT	CASSRNTGELFF